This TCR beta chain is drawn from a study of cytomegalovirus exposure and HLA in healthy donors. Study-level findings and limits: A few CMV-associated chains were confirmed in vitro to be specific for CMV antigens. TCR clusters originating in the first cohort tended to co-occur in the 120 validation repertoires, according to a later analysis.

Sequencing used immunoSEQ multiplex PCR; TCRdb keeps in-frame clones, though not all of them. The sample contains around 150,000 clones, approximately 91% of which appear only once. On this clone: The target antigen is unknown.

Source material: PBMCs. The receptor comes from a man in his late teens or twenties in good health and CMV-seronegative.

The CDR3 loop is CSVNRLSAYNEQFF. In DNA, the CDR3 is TGCAGCGTTAATCGACTATCCGCCTACAATGAGCAGTTCTTC. This chain links TRBV29-1 with TRBJ2-1, with D possibly TRBD2 on 5 matching bases. The V gene lost 5 bases and the J gene lost 2 bases, with 13 bases spanning the gap. CDR1 and CDR2 from the germline V gene are SQVTM and ANQGSEA. This CDR3 contains 14 residues.